This T cell receptor beta chain originates from a study of T-cell memory formation after mild COVID-19. Background on the study: TCR clustering was largely donor specific.

Findings of the study overall: Whereas later expanders leaned CD4+, clones contracting day 15 to 85 showed a balanced CD4/CD8 makeup.

This clonotype has at least ten counts. Antigen: not known. TCRdb ran MiXCR on the 5' RACE reads and lists one entry per CDR3 protein. This table holds just under 350,000 distinct CDR3 sequences, 13% found once. The germline CDR1 and CDR2 sequences are MGHRA and YSYEKL. CDR3 size: 14 residues. V was clipped by 1 base and J by 4 bases; unmatched bases: 4. The source of this sequence is a man between 18 and 29 years old who had mild COVID-19 (a few samples of this study predate the infection). Cell type and time point are not known. The chain employs TRBV4-1 and TRBJ2-7; 7 bases are a match to TRBD2. Sequencing was done on a sample of PBMCs or a T cell subset sorted from them (not recorded which). The CDR3 bases are TGCGCCAGCAGCCAAGGAGTGGGGGGGTACGAGCAGTACTTC. The encoded protein is CASSQGVGGYEQYF.